The sequence of this T cell receptor beta chain was determined in a study of cytomegalovirus exposure and HLA in healthy donors. Researchers ran the PCR with 60 Vbeta and 13 Jbeta primers. Only in-frame clones appear in the TCRdb table, and some are missing; sequencing was by immunoSEQ multiplex PCR. The data contain about 130,000 clones, approximately 74% of them singletons. This clonotype was obtained from a male donor in good health and CMV-seronegative. Sequencing was done on a sample of PBMCs.

This chain's CDR3 is CASSYRPAGNTGELFF. In DNA, the CDR3 is TGTGCCAGCAGTTACAGGCCAGCGGGCAACACCGGGGAGCTGTTTTTT. V gene TRBV6-6 combines with J gene TRBJ2-2, with D possibly TRBD2 on 6 matching bases. Looked up from germline, CDR1 is MNHNY and CDR2 is SVGAGI (reference sequence). The V end lost 2 bases, the J end lost 2 bases, and 12 bases lay between the germline ends. The CDR3 totals 16 residues.